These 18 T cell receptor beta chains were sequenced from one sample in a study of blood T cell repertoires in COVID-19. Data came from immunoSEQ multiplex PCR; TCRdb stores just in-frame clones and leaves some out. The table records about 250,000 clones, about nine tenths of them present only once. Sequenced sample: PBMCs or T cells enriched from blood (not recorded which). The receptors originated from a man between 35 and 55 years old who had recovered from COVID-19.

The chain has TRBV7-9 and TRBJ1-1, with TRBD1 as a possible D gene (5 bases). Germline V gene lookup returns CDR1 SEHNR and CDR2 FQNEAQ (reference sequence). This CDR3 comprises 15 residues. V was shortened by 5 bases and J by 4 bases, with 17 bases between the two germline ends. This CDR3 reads CASSLGRGEFTEAFF. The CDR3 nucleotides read TGTGCCAGCAGCCTGGGGCGGGGGGAATTCACTGAAGCTTTCTTT.

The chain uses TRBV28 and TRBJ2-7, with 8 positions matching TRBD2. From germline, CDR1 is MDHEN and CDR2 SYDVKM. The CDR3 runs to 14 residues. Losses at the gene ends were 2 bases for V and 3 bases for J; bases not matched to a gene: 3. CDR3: CASSLTSGFYEQYF. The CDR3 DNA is TGTGCCAGCAGTTTAACTAGCGGTTTCTACGAGCAGTACTTC.

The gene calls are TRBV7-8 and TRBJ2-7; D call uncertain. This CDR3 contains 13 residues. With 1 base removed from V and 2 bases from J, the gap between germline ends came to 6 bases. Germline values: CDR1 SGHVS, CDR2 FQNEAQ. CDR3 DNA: TGTGCCAGCAGCTTAGTTGCAGCCTACGAGCAGTACTTC. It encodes CASSLVAAYEQYF. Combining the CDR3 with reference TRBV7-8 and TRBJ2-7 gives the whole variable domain GAGVSQSPRYKVAKRGQDVALRCDPISGHVSLFWYQQALGQGPEFLTYFQNEAQLDKSGLPSDRFFAERPEGSVSTLKIQRTQQEDSAVYLCASSLVAAYEQYFGPGTRLTVT.

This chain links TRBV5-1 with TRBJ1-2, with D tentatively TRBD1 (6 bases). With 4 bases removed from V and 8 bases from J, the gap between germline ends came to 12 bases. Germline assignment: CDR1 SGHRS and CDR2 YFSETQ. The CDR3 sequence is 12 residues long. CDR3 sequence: CASSVQGVGYTF. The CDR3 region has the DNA TGCGCCAGCAGCGTACAGGGTGTAGGCTACACCTTC.

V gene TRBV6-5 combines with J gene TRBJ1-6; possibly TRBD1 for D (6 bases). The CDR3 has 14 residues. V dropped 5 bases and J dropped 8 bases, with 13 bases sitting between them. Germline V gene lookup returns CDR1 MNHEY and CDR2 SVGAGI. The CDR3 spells CASSLGANDSPLHF. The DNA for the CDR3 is TGTGCCAGCAGTCTGGGGGCGAATGATTCACCCCTCCACTTT.

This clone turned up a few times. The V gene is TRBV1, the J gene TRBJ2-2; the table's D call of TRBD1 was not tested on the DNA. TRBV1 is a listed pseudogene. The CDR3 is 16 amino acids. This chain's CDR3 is CTSSPGAGENTGELFF. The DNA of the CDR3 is TGCACCAGCAGCCCCGGGGCAGGGGAAAACACCGGGGAGCTGTTTTTT.

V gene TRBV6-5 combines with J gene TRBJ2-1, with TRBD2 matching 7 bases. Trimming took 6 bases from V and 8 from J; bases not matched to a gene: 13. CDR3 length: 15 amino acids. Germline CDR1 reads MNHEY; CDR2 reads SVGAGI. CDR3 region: CASRLNAAAGDEQFF. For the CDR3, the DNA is TGTGCCAGCAGACTTAATGCAGCCGCGGGGGATGAGCAGTTCTTC.

In DNA form, the CDR3 reads TGCGCCAGCAGCCAGATGGGGACAGGGCCCGACACTGAAGCTTTCTTT. Translated: CASSQMGTGPDTEAFF. The chain uses TRBV4-1 and TRBJ1-1; TRBD1 agrees at 9 bases. The junction had 8 bases not matched to a gene; V was cut back by 3 bases and J by 3 bases. CDR1 is MGHRA and CDR2 is YSYEKL in the germline V gene. This CDR3 is built from 16 residues.

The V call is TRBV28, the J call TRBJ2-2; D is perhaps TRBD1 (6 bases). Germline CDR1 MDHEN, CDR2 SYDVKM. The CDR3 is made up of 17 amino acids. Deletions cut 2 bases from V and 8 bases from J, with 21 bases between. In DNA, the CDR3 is TGTGCCAGCAGTTTAACATCCGGGACACCAGGGTGGGGGGAGCTGTTTTTT. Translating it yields CASSLTSGTPGWGELFF.

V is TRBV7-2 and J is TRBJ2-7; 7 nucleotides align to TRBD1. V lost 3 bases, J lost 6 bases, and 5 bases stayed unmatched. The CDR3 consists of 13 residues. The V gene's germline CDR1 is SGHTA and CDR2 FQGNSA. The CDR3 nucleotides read TGTGCCAGCAGCTTTACAGGGGAAGGCGAGCAGTACTTC. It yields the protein CASSFTGEGEQYF.

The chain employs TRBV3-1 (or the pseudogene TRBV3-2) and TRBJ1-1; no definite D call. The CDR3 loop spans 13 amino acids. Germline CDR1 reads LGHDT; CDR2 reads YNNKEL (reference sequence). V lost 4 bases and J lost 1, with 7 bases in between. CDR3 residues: CASSPSGNTEAFF. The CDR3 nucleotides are TGTGCCAGCAGCCCAAGCGGGAACACTGAAGCTTTCTTT.

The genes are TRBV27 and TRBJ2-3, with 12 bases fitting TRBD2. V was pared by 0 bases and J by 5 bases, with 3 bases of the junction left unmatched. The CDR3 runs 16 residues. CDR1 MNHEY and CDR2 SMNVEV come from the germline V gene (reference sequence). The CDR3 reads CASSLSGLAGQDTQYF. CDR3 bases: TGTGCCAGCAGTTTATCCGGACTAGCGGGGCAAGATACGCAGTATTTT.

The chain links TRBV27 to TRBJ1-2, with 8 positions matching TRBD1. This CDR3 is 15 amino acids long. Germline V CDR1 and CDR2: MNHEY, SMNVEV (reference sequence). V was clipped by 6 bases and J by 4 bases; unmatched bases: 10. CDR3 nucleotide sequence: TGTGCCAGCAGGCCGATAGACAGGGGTGCCTATGGCTACACCTTC. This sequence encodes CASRPIDRGAYGYTF.

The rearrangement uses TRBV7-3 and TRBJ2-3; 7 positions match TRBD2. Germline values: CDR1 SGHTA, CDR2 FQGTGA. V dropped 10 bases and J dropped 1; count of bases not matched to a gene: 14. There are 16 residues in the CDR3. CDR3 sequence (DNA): TGTGCCACTCCAGAGCGGGGCCTATCGGGCACAGATACGCAGTATTTT. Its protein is CATPERGLSGTDTQYF.

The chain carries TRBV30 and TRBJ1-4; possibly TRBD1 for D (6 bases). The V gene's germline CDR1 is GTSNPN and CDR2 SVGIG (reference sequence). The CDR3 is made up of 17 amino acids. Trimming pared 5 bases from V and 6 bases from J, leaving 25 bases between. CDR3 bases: TGTGCCTGGGGCCGCACAGGGACGGACTCGATATATGAAAAACTGTTTTTT. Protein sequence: CAWGRTGTDSIYEKLFF.

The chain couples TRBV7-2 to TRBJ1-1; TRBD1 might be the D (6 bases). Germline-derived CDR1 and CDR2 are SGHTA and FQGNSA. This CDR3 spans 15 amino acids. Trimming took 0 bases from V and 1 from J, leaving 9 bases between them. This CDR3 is CASSLAGRGNTEAFF. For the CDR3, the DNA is TGTGCCAGCAGCTTAGCCGGCAGGGGGAACACTGAAGCTTTCTTT.

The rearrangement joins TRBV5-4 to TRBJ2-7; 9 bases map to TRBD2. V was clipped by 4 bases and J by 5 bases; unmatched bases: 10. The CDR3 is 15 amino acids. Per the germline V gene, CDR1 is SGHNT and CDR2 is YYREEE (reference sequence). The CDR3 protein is CASSLQRGARNEQYF. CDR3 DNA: TGTGCCAGCAGCCTTCAGCGGGGGGCGAGGAACGAGCAGTACTTC. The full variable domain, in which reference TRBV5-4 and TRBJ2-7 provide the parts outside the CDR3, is ETGVTQSPTHLIKTRGQQVTLRCSSQSGHNTVSWYQQALGQGPQFIFQYYREEENGRGNFPPRFSGLQFPNYSSELNVNALELDDSALYLCASSLQRGARNEQYFGPGTRLTVT.

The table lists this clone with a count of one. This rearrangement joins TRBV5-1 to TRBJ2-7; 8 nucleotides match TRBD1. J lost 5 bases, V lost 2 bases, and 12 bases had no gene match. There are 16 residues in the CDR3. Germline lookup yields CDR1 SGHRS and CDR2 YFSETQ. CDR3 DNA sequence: TGCGCCAGCAGCTTACGCCTTCCGACAGGGGCCCACGAGCAGTACTTC. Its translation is CASSLRLPTGAHEQYF.